These T cell receptor beta chains were read from a single sample in a study of blood T cell repertoires in COVID-19. Profiled with immunoSEQ multiplex PCR; TCRdb holds only in-frame clones, not every one. Altogether 65,000 to 75,000 clones are present, 83% being singletons, with the ten largest covering 40% to 50%. Sequencing was done on a sample of peripheral blood. Source of these receptors: a man aged 80 or over with acute or convalescent COVID-19. CDR3s include the opening cysteine and the closing phenylalanine or tryptophan. Fields, in order: CDR3 protein, D gene, V gene. The D gene is left open where the match is weak.

CASSLDHYEQYF | NA | TRBV12-3/TRBV12-4
CASSSQWGVQETQYF | NA | TRBV5-1
CASSFSSGSRSDTQYF | TRBD2 | TRBV7-2
CASSSQPGTRSGNEQFF | TRBD2 | TRBV7-2
CASSPPGQGLSSYNSPLHF | NA | TRBV18
CASSADRRNQPQHF | NA | TRBV5-5
CASSIQGENGYTF | TRBD1 | TRBV2
CASSPLGDNEQYF | NA | TRBV18
CASSLEKGPQETQYF | NA | TRBV5-1
CASSPPDGRGHEQYF | TRBD1 | TRBV28
CASSRFSGRSSYEQYF | TRBD2 | TRBV11-2
CASSPQQGSYEQYF | NA | TRBV7-9
CASSPRPGQGYQPQHF | TRBD1 | TRBV28
CASSRDRVGEKLFF | TRBD1 | TRBV18
CASTRRGFLNTIYF | NA | TRBV6-5
CASRKYNMNTEAFF | NA | TRBV28
CASSLRPGTGSYEQYF | TRBD1 | TRBV4-2
CASHLAGGPQETQYF | TRBD2 | TRBV28
CASSQGTGSLQETQYF | TRBD1 | TRBV5-4
CAISDGGQSTDTQYF | TRBD1 | TRBV10-3
CASSLRQGNYGYTF | TRBD1 | TRBV27
CSGRTGGGKLFF | NA | TRBV29-1
CASRPGTRDFSEQFF | TRBD2 | TRBV19
CASSPFGTAHSNQPQHF | TRBD1 | TRBV18
CASSPGTDNEQFF | TRBD1 | TRBV18
CASSWGQGGSYIRGYTF | TRBD1 | TRBV5-6
CASSSGTDIDPVFF | TRBD1 | TRBV5-1
CATSTEGGFGDIQYF | TRBD1 | TRBV15
CASSYYQGSSYEQYF | NA | TRBV6-5
CASSKGETGELFF | NA | TRBV6-5
CASSQDWGQGINEQFF | TRBD1 | TRBV4-3
CASSGSSGGGYNEQFF | TRBD2 | TRBV7-9
CASSMGLAETDTQYF | TRBD2 | TRBV7-9
CASSIDIWQRHEKLFF | NA | TRBV19
CASSYPGQGATEAFF | TRBD1 | TRBV6-5
CATSRVSAGQGAPNEKLFF | TRBD1 | TRBV15
CASFSDRVGNEQFF | NA | TRBV7-2
CASSLSQGATDTQYF | TRBD1 | TRBV27
CATSDTLAGAPNEQFF | TRBD2 | TRBV24-1
CASSFSTGGSGNTIYF | TRBD1 | TRBV28
CASSEQQFNEQFF | NA | TRBV2